This TCR beta chain emerged from a study of T cell repertoires in cytomegalovirus infection (dated by TCRdb to about 2019). Notes on the research overall: The peptide stimulations were aimed at well-studied HLA-B-restricted epitopes as well as recently identified HLA-C-restricted CMV epitopes, whose presentation resists viral immunomodulation. Because public TCR beta signatures pointed to carriage of CMV infection together with the matching HLA type, the HLA type of each donor mattered for the analysis. The full study reports these points: Cumulative frequency of public TCR beta family members discriminated carriers of CMV infection plus the relevant HLA type in this cohort and an independent approximately 350-donor cohort. The ex vivo response was dominated by HLA-C-restricted CMV-specific TCR beta clonotypes, and the single most frequent clonotype in two of eight donors was supplied by these HLA-C-restricted clonotypes.

The CDR3 runs 17 residues from the cysteine to the phenylalanine. Only the CDR3 portion is preserved as DNA: 51 bases, with reading frame beginning at the first base. The germline V gene yields LGHNA for CDR1 and YNFKEQ for CDR2. Unmatched junction bases come to 9, with V trimmed by 4 bases and J by 5 bases. Sequencing used an Illumina HiSeq 1500. TCRdb took the public reads, trimmed them with fastp at Q25, ran MiXCR for clone calling and kept in-frame beta chains. Each entry merges the rows of one CDR3 protein and shows their most common DNA and genes. A total of about 890,000 distinct CDR3 sequences appear in this sample, roughly 30% of them only once. The ten most abundant clones make up roughly 13% of the sample. In this sample, this clonotype turned up a few times. The antigen this receptor binds is unknown. Base qualities are not recorded, but no much larger clone differs from it by a single base.

The treatment or condition label, as the study defines it: in vitro stimulation with specific CMV peptide epitopes to enrich CMV-specific T cells. Rearrangement joined TRBV4-2 to TRBJ2-5, with 14 bases aligning to TRBD2. The material was cultured CD8+ T cells from PBMCs, obtained from culture after CMV antigen stimulation. The origin of this receptor is a human donor in good health (CMV status not recorded). Some clones in this sample may be carry-over from other donors' samples. The encoded CDR3 is CASSPRLAGGPRETQYF. Read as DNA, the sequence is TGTGCCAGCAGCCCCAGACTAGCGGGGGGGCCCAGGGAGACCCAGTACTTC.